This T cell receptor beta chain comes out of a study of identical twins. Study results and caveats: Out-of-frame beta chain sequences displayed weaker excess sharing between twins.

Via MiXCR, TCRdb re-called the 5' RACE reads, giving one row per CDR3 protein. The table lists under 500,000 distinct CDR3 sequences, roughly an eighth of them singletons. Notes on this clonotype: Its target is unknown.

Trimming cost V 5 bases and J 0 bases, with 14 bases left between them. The germline CDR1 and CDR2 sequences are MNHEY and SVGEGT. This CDR3 contains 16 residues. These records were also assigned to another study, of yellow fever vaccine responses in identical twins.

Sequencing was performed on CD4+ T cells sorted from blood. This sequence originates from a young woman in good health. The chain uses TRBV6-2 or TRBV6-3 and TRBJ1-5; D remains unclear. The CDR3 sequence is CASSPPGPVSNQPQHF. The CDR3 DNA is TGTGCCAGCAGTCCACCGGGCCCGGTTAGCAATCAGCCCCAGCATTTT.